This T cell receptor beta chain was recorded in a study of blood T cell repertoires in COVID-19. Study at large: The United States, Italy and Spain supplied acute and convalescent COVID-19 samples. The analysed material was cDNA or gDNA that came from T cells, B-cell-depleted T cells, or PBMCs.

The CDR3 consists of 13 residues. The germline gives CDR1 MNHNY, CDR2 SVGAGI (reference sequence). V gave up 4 bases and J gave up 4 bases; unmatched junction bases: 2. Authors' data handling: Estimated nucleated cell counts came from reference gene primer amplification. TCRdb's table, derived via immunoSEQ multiplex PCR, lists solely in-frame clones and lacks some. V, J and clone size reflect that table, while D and trimming were determined from the DNA. The data contain about 140,000 clones, 80% to 85% of them singletons. The chain has TRBV6-6 and TRBJ1-2; 8 nucleotides agree with TRBD1. The sequencing input was peripheral blood. This clonotype was obtained from a human donor in a cohort sampled during active COVID-19. DNA of the CDR3: TGTGCCAGCAGTTCAGGGGGCGGCTATGGCTACACCTTC. It translates to CASSSGGGYGYTF.